The T cell receptor beta chain described here comes from a study of read filtering for tumor transcriptome and immune sequencing. Turning to the study itself: Patients were 17 male and around 13 female, mean age around 67 years, range about 40 to 85. Transcriptome libraries were built from DNase-treated RNA.

Findings of the study overall: Compared with RNA-seq, IR-seq gave much higher clonotype depth and reliability. Sorted CD138-negative bone marrow cells were not purified T cells.

Turning to this clonotype: What it recognizes is unknown.

This library used roughly 400 ng RNA and molecular barcoded adaptors spanning alpha/delta and beta/gamma chains. TCRdb processed the reads anew with MiXCR; each CDR3 protein has one entry. The sample records about 40,000 distinct CDR3 sequences, 12% to 15% being singletons. The receptor comes from a donor at least 40 years old with multiple myeloma. Sequences were obtained from a population of CD138-negative cells sorted from bone marrow.

The CDR3 DNA reads as TGCAGTGCTAGAAGCCGGGGCACAGATACGCAGTATTTT. Its translation: CSARSRGTDTQYF. V and J are TRBV20-1 and TRBJ2-3; no reliable D call. In germline, CDR1 is DFQATT, CDR2 SNEGSKA (reference sequence). The V end was cut by 2 bases, the J end by 1 base, with 7 bases between. CDR3 length: 13 amino acids.